Listed here is a single T cell receptor beta chain. One end of the junction is discordant with germline, which a read error may explain. Profiled with immunoSEQ multiplex PCR; TCRdb holds only in-frame clones, not every one. This table has more than 2 million clones, approximately 94% appearing once. Germline values: CDR1 SSHAT, CDR2 FNYEAQ (reference sequence). The CDR3 length is 11 residues. This specimen comes from a study of shared clonotypes between healthy human individuals. The TCR comes from a man aged 18 to 35 in good health. The rearrangement uses TRBV7-7 and TRBJ2-7; D not resolved. Sequenced sample: naive CD4+ T cells sorted from blood. Subset in this sample: CD45RA+ positively selected. In DNA form, the CDR3 reads TGTGCTAGCAGCTCTGGTGGGGAGCAGTACTTC. Its translation: CASSSGGEQYF.